One and the same sample provided the 21 T cell receptor beta chains below, sequenced in a study of human T cells and chemical hapten exposure. This sample's time point: pre-sensitization, week 0. Treatment meaning: therapeutic diphenylcyclopropenone sensitization with weekly scalp DPC. TCRdb reanalysed the RACE reads using MiXCR and keeps one entry per CDR3 protein. The profile shows about 290,000 distinct CDR3 sequences, approximately 8% of them singletons. This specimen consisted of whole blood, obtained in connection with sensitization to the hapten diphenylcyclopropenone (DPC). The receptors shown here come from a man aged 18 to 30 with alopecia areata. Some clones in this sample may be carry-over from other donors' samples.

The chain uses TRBV6-2 or TRBV6-3 and TRBJ1-1; TRBD1 might be the D (5 bases). V lost 4 bases, J lost 4 bases, and 16 bases lay in between. The germline gives CDR1 MNHEY, CDR2 SVGEGT. The CDR3 runs 15 residues. For the CDR3, the DNA is TGTGCCAGCAGTTTGTACAGGTTTGCTGCCACTGAAGCTTTCTTT. As protein: CASSLYRFAATEAFF.

The sample holds many counts of this clonotype. The J gene is TRBJ2-5, the V gene TRBV21-1; the table assigns TRBD2, which was not confirmed against the DNA. TRBV21-1 is a pseudogene segment. This CDR3 is 17 amino acids long. CDR3 sequence (DNA): TGTGCCAGCAGCAATCTAACGAGGACCCTGTACCAAGAGACCCAGTACTTC. Its translation is CASSNLTRTLYQETQYF.

This clonotype was counted at least ten times. V usage is TRBV5-1 and J usage is TRBJ2-7; D is tentatively TRBD1 or TRBD2 (6 bases each). The germline CDR1 and CDR2 sequences are SGHRS and YFSETQ. V dropped 3 bases and J dropped 1 base, with 8 bases sitting between them. There are 13 residues in the CDR3. CDR3 loop: CASSWGASYEQYF. The CDR3 DNA reads as TGCGCCAGCAGCTGGGGGGCTTCCTACGAGCAGTACTTC.

Ten or more counts support this clonotype. The genes are TRBV6-2 or TRBV6-3 and TRBJ1-2; D unclear. The CDR3 sequence is 13 residues long. The V and J ends lost 2 bases and 6 bases respectively, with 10 bases between them. The germline V gene encodes CDR1 MNHEY and CDR2 SVGEGT. The CDR3 region is CASSYEGANGYTF. CDR3 sequence (DNA): TGTGCCAGCAGTTACGAGGGCGCGAATGGCTACACCTTC.

This clonotype came up a few times. V gene TRBV5-1 combines with J gene TRBJ1-1; the D is unclear. The V gene lost 0 bases and the J gene lost 3 bases, with 12 bases spanning the gap. This CDR3 is built from 15 residues. Germline V gene sequence: CDR1 SGHRS, CDR2 YFSETQ. The CDR3 DNA follows: TGCGCCAGCAGCTTGGCCTGGGAAACGGACACTGAAGCTTTCTTT. Amino acid sequence: CASSLAWETDTEAFF. Complete variable domain (other parts from reference TRBV5-1 and TRBJ1-1): KAGVTQTPRYLIKTRGQQVTLSCSPISGHRSVSWYQQTPGQGLQFLFEYFSETQRNKGNFPGRFSGRQFSNSRSEMNVSTLELGDSALYLCASSLAWETDTEAFFGQGTRLTVV.

This clonotype showed up just a few times. V is TRBV27 and J is TRBJ1-6; D is unclear. With 2 bases removed from V and 9 bases from J, the gap between germline ends came to 8 bases. CDR3 length: 13 amino acids. The germline V gene has CDR1 MNHEY and CDR2 SMNVEV (reference sequence). CDR3 sequence (DNA): TGTGCCAGCAGTTTACAGCTGTCTTCACCCCTCCACTTT. This codes for CASSLQLSSPLHF.

In this sample, this clonotype turned up a few times. This chain connects TRBV29-1 to TRBJ2-3; unclear D gene. CDR1 SQVTM and CDR2 ANQGSEA come from the germline V gene. The CDR3 is 14 amino acids. V shed 3 bases and J shed 6 bases, with 16 bases lying between them. CDR3 sequence: CSVDLGSRADTQYF. CDR3 nucleotide sequence: TGCAGCGTTGATTTGGGCAGTAGAGCTGATACGCAGTATTTT.

This clonotype occurred a few times. V usage is TRBV9 and J usage is TRBJ2-1; 11 nucleotides line up with TRBD1. V dropped 3 bases and J dropped 8; count of bases not matched to a gene: 10. CDR3 size: 16 residues. Per the germline V gene, CDR1 is SGDLS and CDR2 is YYNGEE. In DNA form, the CDR3 reads TGTGCCAGCAGCGCAAGGACAGGGGGCGACTTGTATGAGCAGTTCTTC. It translates to CASSARTGGDLYEQFF.

V is TRBV3-1 and J is TRBJ2-7; TRBD1 agrees at 9 bases. Germline CDR1 is LGHDT and CDR2 is YNNKEL (reference sequence). J lost 4 bases, V lost 6 bases, and 7 bases had no gene match. The CDR3 consists of 14 residues. The CDR3 protein is CASSRDREAYEQYF. Written as DNA, the CDR3 is TGTGCCAGCAGTCGGGACAGGGAAGCGTACGAGCAGTACTTC.

This clonotype was observed a handful of times. One end of the junction is discordant with germline, which a read error may explain. The chain combines TRBV29-1 with TRBJ1-2; D ambiguous. The germline V gene has CDR1 SQVTM and CDR2 ANQGSEA. The CDR3 is 14 amino acids. CDR3 amino acids: CSVAHSWESPPRFF. The CDR3, as DNA: TGCAGCGTTGCCCACTCGTGGGAATCCCCCCCCCGGTTCTTC.

V gene TRBV12-3 or TRBV12-4 combines with J gene TRBJ2-1; D might be TRBD1 (6 bases). This CDR3 comprises 12 residues. V was trimmed by 5 bases and J by 6 bases, leaving 8 bases between them. DNA of the CDR3: TGTGCCAGCAGTAAACAGGGCAATGAGCAGTTCTTC. Translated: CASSKQGNEQFF.

This clonotype was seen many times. This chain connects TRBV10-3 to TRBJ2-7; a weak D match, TRBD1 (7 bases). The CDR3 sequence is 12 residues long. Trimming removed 6 bases from V and 8 bases from J, with 14 bases in between. Germline loops: CDR1 ENHRY, CDR2 SYGVKD. The CDR3 DNA follows: TGTGCCATCAGCGGGCAGGGGGGACAGCAGTACGTC. Its translation is CAISGQGGQQYV.

This clonotype has just a few counts. This sequence joins TRBV12-3 or TRBV12-4 and TRBJ1-4; no clear D gene. This CDR3 has 13 amino acids. V was clipped by 1 base and J by 8 bases, with 8 bases between them. The CDR3 here is CASSLEEGEKLFF. The DNA for the CDR3 is TGTGCCAGCAGTTTAGAAGAAGGGGAAAAACTGTTTTTT.

The table lists this clonotype with a few counts. The chain combines TRBV6-2 or TRBV6-3 with TRBJ2-3; TRBD2 agrees at 10 bases. V trimming: 2 bases; J trimming: 6 bases; junction bases outside the gene matches: 5. CDR3 size: 15 residues. The germline gives CDR1 MNHEY, CDR2 SVGEGT. Here the CDR3 reads CASSYGSGGADTQYF. The CDR3 DNA follows: TGTGCCAGCAGTTACGGGAGCGGGGGGGCCGATACGCAGTATTTT.

The chain combines TRBV5-1 with TRBJ2-1; D possibly corresponds to TRBD1 (5 bases). Germline V gene sequence: CDR1 SGHRS, CDR2 YFSETQ. This CDR3 contains 13 residues. V was cut by 0 bases and J by 9 bases, with 10 bases left in between. The CDR3 DNA reads as TGCGCCAGCAGCTTGGCTCCAGGGCGTGAGCAGTTCTTC. As protein: CASSLAPGREQFF.

The rearrangement uses TRBV20-1 and TRBJ1-2, with D perhaps TRBD1 (6 bases). Per germline, CDR1 DFQATT and CDR2 SNEGSKA (reference sequence). CDR3 length equals 13 residues. V was pared by 6 bases and J by 5 bases, with 16 bases between. CDR3 in DNA: TGCAGTGCAGTTGGAGAGGGGGTGTATGGCTACACCTTC. Residues: CSAVGEGVYGYTF.

This clonotype showed up just a few times. This chain uses TRBV9 with TRBJ2-7; D is uncertain. V lost 0 bases and J 3 bases, leaving 16 bases between the germline ends. The CDR3 has 16 residues. Germline values: CDR1 SGDLS, CDR2 YYNGEE. DNA for the CDR3: TGTGCCAGCAGCGTAGCCGGGCAGAGAGAAATCTACGAGCAGTACTTC. Translated: CASSVAGQREIYEQYF.

The table lists this clonotype with a few counts. This chain joins TRBV27 and TRBJ2-7; 8 bases match TRBD1. CDR3 length: 14 residues. Per germline, CDR1 MNHEY and CDR2 SMNVEV (reference sequence). Germline trimming cut 0 bases from V and 6 bases from J; bases unmatched to any gene: 4. The CDR3 DNA sequence: TGTGCCAGCAGTTTATCCGGACAGGGCGGCGAGCAGTACGTC. This gives the protein CASSLSGQGGEQYV.

This clonotype was recorded a few times. J is TRBJ2-6 and V is TRBV4-1; D perhaps matches TRBD2 (5 bases). The germline CDR1 and CDR2 sequences are MGHRA and YSYEKL. Trimming took 4 bases from V and 0 from J, leaving 10 bases between them. This CDR3 spans 16 amino acids. The CDR3 is CASSRTRGSGANVLTF. DNA for the CDR3: TGCGCCAGCAGCCGAACCCGGGGCTCTGGGGCCAACGTCCTGACTTTC.

This clonotype showed up many times. V usage is TRBV6-4 and J usage is TRBJ1-2; TRBD1 might be the D (6 bases). Germline V gene data show CDR1 as MRHNA and CDR2 as SNTAGT. The CDR3 spans 14 residues. The V and J ends lost 3 bases and 6 bases respectively, with 14 bases between them. CDR3 DNA sequence: TGTGCCAGCAGTGAAGGGGGGGCAATTGATGGCTACACCTTC. Amino acids: CASSEGGAIDGYTF.

This clonotype was found many times. The CDR3 region has the DNA TGTGCCAGCACTAATAGTGGGGGTGGGCAGCCCCAGCATTTT. Residues: CASTNSGGGQPQHF. The rearrangement joins TRBV12-3 or TRBV12-4 to TRBJ1-5; tentative D call: TRBD1 (5 bases). V lost 7 bases, J lost 7 bases, and 17 bases lay in between. The CDR3 sequence is 14 residues long.